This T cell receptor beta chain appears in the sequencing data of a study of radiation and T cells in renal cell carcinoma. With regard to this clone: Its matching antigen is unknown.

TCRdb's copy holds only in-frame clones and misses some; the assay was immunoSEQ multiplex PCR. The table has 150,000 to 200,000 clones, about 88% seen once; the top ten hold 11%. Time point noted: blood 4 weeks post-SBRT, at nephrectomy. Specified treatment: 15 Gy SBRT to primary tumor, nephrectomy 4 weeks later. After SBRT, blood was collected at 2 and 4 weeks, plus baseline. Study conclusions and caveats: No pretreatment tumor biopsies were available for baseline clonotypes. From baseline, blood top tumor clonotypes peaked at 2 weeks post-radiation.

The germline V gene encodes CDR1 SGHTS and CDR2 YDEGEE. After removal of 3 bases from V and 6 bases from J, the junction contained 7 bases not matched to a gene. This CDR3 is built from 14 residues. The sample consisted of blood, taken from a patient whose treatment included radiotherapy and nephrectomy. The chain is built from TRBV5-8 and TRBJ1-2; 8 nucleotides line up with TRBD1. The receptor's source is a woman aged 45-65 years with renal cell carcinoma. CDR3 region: CASSSLQGADGYTF. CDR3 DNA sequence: TGTGCCAGCAGCTCATTGCAGGGGGCCGATGGCTACACCTTC.